This T cell receptor (beta chain) is from a study of PD-L1 blockade in urothelial cancer. As for the study in general: The median T cell count in blood samples was some 150,000.

As regards this clone: Its antigen is not known.

Regarding time point: peripheral blood 6 weeks after treatment start. Synthetic spike-ins, TCR analog templates, were added into each PCR. This table comes from immunoSEQ multiplex PCR, and its TCRdb copy is limited to in-frame clones, with some not included. The top ten clones hold about 11% of a sample with about 66,000 clones, more than 70% of them seen once. This CDR3 comprises 15 residues. V was shortened by 4 bases and J by 6 bases, with 17 bases between the two germline ends. Germline V CDR1 and CDR2: MGHRA, YSYEKL. Study findings and constraints: At the 3-week point, tumor-associated blood clones expanded more in durable-benefit patients.

The source material was PBMCs, sampled around atezolizumab (anti-PD-L1) treatment. This TCR derives from a man in his fifties or sixties with urothelial cancer. The chain couples TRBV4-1 to TRBJ2-3, with D possibly matching TRBD1 (5 bases). The CDR3 region has the DNA TGCGCCAGCAGCCCGGGCCTGGACAATTGGGATACGCAGTATTTT. This sequence encodes CASSPGLDNWDTQYF.